These 29 T cell receptor beta chains were all obtained from the same sample, sequenced in a study of shared clonotypes between healthy human individuals. Assay: immunoSEQ multiplex PCR; the TCRdb copy retains only in-frame clones and omits some. The top ten clones hold 1.7% of a sample with roughly 2.1 million clones, about 93% of them seen once. Positive CCR7 selection of CD45RO-negative cells yielded the naive CD8 cells, and terminally differentiated effector memory CD45RA+ cells were excluded. The sequenced sample was naive CD8+ T cells from PBMCs. The receptors were sampled from a young man in good health. Some clones in this sample may be carry-over from other donors' samples.

The chain is built from TRBV11-1 and TRBJ2-7; the D is unclear. V was cut by 1 base and J by 0 bases, with 10 bases left in between. This CDR3 region has 15 residues. CDR1 is SGHAT and CDR2 is FQDESV in the germline V gene (reference sequence). Written as DNA, the CDR3 is TGTGCCAGCAGCTTAGTCATGGGCAGCTCCTACGAGCAGTACTTC. Its protein product is CASSLVMGSSYEQYF.

The chain employs TRBV27 and TRBJ2-7; D could derive from TRBD1 or TRBD2 (5 bases each). With 6 bases removed from V and 6 bases from J, the gap between germline ends came to 12 bases. From germline, CDR1 is MNHEY and CDR2 SMNVEV (reference sequence). The CDR3 has 12 amino acids. For the CDR3, the DNA is TGTGCCAGCAGCTTCCGAGGGGCCGAGCAGTACTTC. It is translated as CASSFRGAEQYF.

V gene TRBV4-1 combines with J gene TRBJ1-2; unclear D gene. The CDR3 has 15 residues. The germline V gene has CDR1 MGHRA and CDR2 YSYEKL. V lost 0 bases and J lost 2, with 10 bases in between. As DNA, the CDR3 is TGCGCCAGCAGCCAAGATAACGGCCCGAACTATGGCTACACCTTC. Translated: CASSQDNGPNYGYTF.

For the CDR3, the DNA is TGTGCCAGTAGTATAGGGCGCACCCTTCCGAACACTGAAGCTTTCTTT. It translates to CASSIGRTLPNTEAFF. The V and J genes are TRBV19 and TRBJ1-1; no reliable D call. CDR1 and CDR2 (germline): LNHDA, SQIVND (reference sequence). This CDR3 has 16 amino acids. V shed 1 base and J shed 1 base, with 13 bases lying between them.

The CDR3 loop reads CASSGREGDPLSWGYTF. As DNA, the CDR3 is TGTGCCAGCAGCGGGCGCGAGGGGGACCCACTATCGTGGGGCTACACCTTC. The chain carries TRBV9 and TRBJ1-2; possible D gene TRBD1, 6 bases. The germline CDR1 and CDR2 sequences are SGDLS and YYNGEE. This CDR3 is 17 amino acids long. Deletions cut 3 bases from V and 8 bases from J, with 26 bases between.

CDR3 DNA sequence: TGTGCCAGCAGCTCCCCCGATACCGAGGGGGCCAATTCACCCCTCCACTTT. The encoded protein is CASSSPDTEGANSPLHF. The chain has TRBV11-2 and TRBJ1-6; 7 nucleotides match TRBD1. The V gene end was trimmed by 4 bases and the J gene end by 7 bases; junction bases not matched to a gene: 13. Germline CDR1 reads SGHAT; CDR2 reads FQNNGV. The CDR3 has 17 residues.

The V and J genes are TRBV23-1 and TRBJ2-1; D possibly corresponds to TRBD1 (5 bases). TRBV23-1 is annotated as an ORF whose role is uncertain. The CDR3 consists of 16 residues. V lost 4 bases to trimming and J lost 5 bases, with 18 bases between them. CDR3 sequence reads: CASSPYLRALHNEQFF. Here the CDR3 DNA reads TGCGCCAGCAGTCCATACCTCAGGGCCCTCCACAATGAGCAGTTCTTC.

V usage is TRBV5-4 and J usage is TRBJ1-1, with D uncertain. CDR3 length equals 17 residues. The V gene lost 4 bases and the J gene lost 0 bases, with 19 bases spanning the gap. Germline V lookup: CDR1 SGHNT, CDR2 YYREEE (reference sequence). The CDR3 nucleotides are TGTGCCAGCAGCCCGGTTGATTCAGGAACTTTGAACACTGAAGCTTTCTTT. This gives the protein CASSPVDSGTLNTEAFF.

As to this clone: Within the sample, other DNA sequences also encode this same CDR3. The V call is TRBV5-1, the J call TRBJ2-1; no clear D gene. V dropped 5 bases and J dropped 7 bases, with 7 bases sitting between them. Germline values: CDR1 SGHRS, CDR2 YFSETQ. The CDR3 contains 11 residues. CDR3 nucleotides: TGCGCCAGCAGTCTAGGGAATGAGCAGTTCTTC. Its translation: CASSLGNEQFF.

The chain combines TRBV7-2 with TRBJ2-3; D gene unclear. Germline CDR1 and CDR2: SGHTA and FQGNSA. V was trimmed by 6 bases and J by 2 bases, leaving 21 bases between them. The CDR3 is 17 amino acids. The CDR3 loop is CASRAWSSFDSTDTQYF. CDR3 DNA sequence: TGTGCCAGCAGGGCCTGGAGCAGTTTCGATTCCACAGATACGCAGTATTTT.

This clone was seen a handful of times. The chain recombines TRBV9 with TRBJ1-3, with TRBD1 matching over 9 bases. Looked up from germline, CDR1 is SGDLS and CDR2 is YYNGEE. V trimming: 0 bases; J trimming: 2 bases; junction bases outside the gene matches: 3. CDR3 length equals 16 residues. In nucleotides, the CDR3 is TGTGCCAGCAGCGTAGGCGACAGGGGGACTGGAAACACCATATATTTT. It codes for CASSVGDRGTGNTIYF.

This chain connects TRBV6-1 to TRBJ2-7; D remains ambiguous. Deletions cut 0 bases from V and 0 bases from J, with 12 bases between. This CDR3 region has 16 residues. The germline gives CDR1 MNHNS, CDR2 SASEGT. CDR3 residues: CASSEAGFVSSYEQYF. The CDR3 region has the DNA TGTGCCAGCAGTGAAGCGGGGTTCGTTAGCTCCTACGAGCAGTACTTC.

This chain joins TRBV29-1 and TRBJ2-1, with a tentative D call TRBD2 (6 bases). From germline, CDR1 is SQVTM and CDR2 ANQGSEA. The length of the CDR3 is 15 residues. V was pared by 1 base and J by 5 bases, with 15 bases between. This CDR3 is CSVEATGTRHNEQFF. CDR3 bases: TGCAGCGTTGAAGCAACCGGGACTCGCCACAATGAGCAGTTCTTC.

The J gene is TRBJ2-7, the V gene TRBV28; a weak D match, TRBD2 (5 bases). The CDR3 covers 13 residues. Germline V CDR1 and CDR2: MDHEN, SYDVKM. V lost 7 bases, J lost 3 bases, and 13 bases lay in between. As DNA, the CDR3 is TGTGCCAGCACTCTCCGAGGGATCTACGAGCAGTACTTC. It specifies CASTLRGIYEQYF.

DNA of the CDR3: TGTGCCATCAGTGAGTCCGGAGGCAGGGGCTCTATCGGAATTGCTGGAAACACCATATATTTT. Residues: CAISESGGRGSIGIAGNTIYF. The chain recombines TRBV10-3 with TRBJ1-3; TRBD1 might be the D (6 bases). CDR1 and CDR2 (germline): ENHRY, SYGVKD. The CDR3 contains 21 residues. V lost 0 bases and J 2 bases, leaving 26 bases between the germline ends.

The chain joins TRBV5-6 to TRBJ1-4, with D hard to call. The germline V gene has CDR1 SGHDT and CDR2 YYEEEE. CDR3 size: 16 residues. V lost 4 bases and J lost 13, with 26 bases in between. The CDR3 coding sequence is TGTGCCAGCAGCCCCAGAATGTGGACTGGGCGCAGTGGACTGTTTTTT. This codes for CASSPRMWTGRSGLFF.

This chain links TRBV5-8 with TRBJ2-5; 7 positions agree with TRBD1. Trimming cost V 3 bases and J 1 base; bases outside gene matches: 0. Germline-derived CDR1 and CDR2 are SGHTS and YDEGEE. CDR3 length: 13 amino acids. The CDR3 region has the DNA TGTGCCAGCAGCTGGGACAGCCAAGAGACCCAGTACTTC. Its protein is CASSWDSQETQYF.

Regarding this clone: The sample contains more than one DNA sequence encoding this CDR3. This sequence joins TRBV5-6 and TRBJ2-7; 11 bases match TRBD1. Germline CDR1 is SGHDT and CDR2 is YYEEEE. The V gene end was trimmed by 2 bases and the J gene end by 4 bases; junction bases not matched to a gene: 2. The CDR3 has 14 residues. The CDR3 region has the DNA TGTGCCAGCAGCTTCGGGACAGGGGGTTACGAGCAGTACTTC. Its protein product is CASSFGTGGYEQYF.

The rearrangement joins TRBV27 to TRBJ1-5; TRBD1 might be the D (5 bases). Trimming removed 5 bases at V and 0 bases at J, with 17 bases between. The CDR3 extends over 17 amino acids. Germline V CDR1 and CDR2: MNHEY, SMNVEV (reference sequence). CDR3 amino acids: CASSALGTAYSNQPQHF. The DNA for the CDR3 is TGTGCCAGCAGTGCTCTCGGGACGGCTTATAGCAATCAGCCCCAGCATTTT.

The chain employs TRBV30 and TRBJ2-3, with D tentatively TRBD1 (6 bases). The CDR3 covers 13 residues. Trimming removed 5 bases from V and 4 bases from J, with 13 bases in between. CDR1 GTSNPN and CDR2 SVGIG come from the germline V gene (reference sequence). The CDR3, as DNA: TGTGCCTGGGAGGGGGATTGGGCAGATACGCAGTATTTT. It is translated as CAWEGDWADTQYF.

V usage is TRBV27 and J usage is TRBJ2-2; weak D call: TRBD1 (7 bases). This CDR3 is 17 amino acids long. CDR1 and CDR2 (germline): MNHEY, SMNVEV (reference sequence). Trimming removed 2 bases from V and 1 base from J, with 14 bases in between. Here the CDR3 reads CASSLDREVENTGELFF. In DNA form, the CDR3 reads TGTGCCAGCAGTTTAGACAGGGAGGTTGAGAACACCGGGGAGCTGTTTTTT.

The table lists this clone with a count of one. The chain links TRBV28 to TRBJ2-6; D unclear. The CDR3 consists of 14 residues. V lost 10 bases to trimming and J lost 0 bases, with 10 bases between them. CDR1 is MDHEN, CDR2 SYDVKM, per germline. CDR3 in DNA: TGTGCCACCCTCGGCCTCTCTGGGGCCAACGTCCTGACTTTC. Translation gives CATLGLSGANVLTF.

V is TRBV7-2 and J is TRBJ2-5; the D is unclear. The CDR3 covers 13 residues. The germline V and J ends were trimmed by 6 bases and 2 bases, with 10 bases remaining between them. Germline CDR1 reads SGHTA; CDR2 reads FQGNSA. The CDR3 region has the DNA TGTGCCAGCAGACCTTCAGGACAAGAGACCCAGTACTTC. As protein: CASRPSGQETQYF.

This clone has only one observation. The V gene is TRBV28, the J gene TRBJ2-5; either TRBD1 or TRBD2 may supply D (5 bases each). CDR3 length equals 12 residues. Germline V lookup: CDR1 MDHEN, CDR2 SYDVKM. V lost 8 bases and J lost 5, with 12 bases in between. CDR3 protein: CASRDLSETQYF. CDR3 DNA: TGTGCCAGCCGGGACCTCTCCGAGACCCAGTACTTC.

J is TRBJ2-7 and V is TRBV28; D might be TRBD1 (7 bases). Germline CDR1 MDHEN, CDR2 SYDVKM. The V and J ends lost 3 bases and 3 bases respectively, with 18 bases between them. CDR3 length: 16 amino acids. CDR3 in DNA: TGTGCCAGCAGTTTGGGATACAGGGGAGGAAACTACGAGCAGTACTTC. This gives the protein CASSLGYRGGNYEQYF.

Regarding this clone: Other DNA sequences in this sample translate to the same CDR3. The chain couples TRBV19 to TRBJ2-7; tentatively, D is TRBD2 (5 bases). Germline V gives CDR1 LNHDA, CDR2 SQIVND (reference sequence). V lost 1 base, J lost 4 bases, and 14 bases lay in between. This CDR3 has 15 amino acids. CDR3 in DNA: TGTGCCAGTAGTATAGGTCTAGCAGCTTCTTACGAGCAGTACTTC. Encoded protein: CASSIGLAASYEQYF.

The chain has TRBV2 and TRBJ1-1; D remains ambiguous. This CDR3 spans 15 amino acids. CDR1 is SNHLY, CDR2 FYNNEI, per germline. Trimming shortened V by 8 bases and J by 0 bases, and 16 bases separated the two germline ends. DNA of the CDR3: TGTGCCAGCCTCGGAGACCTGACGGTGAACACTGAAGCTTTCTTT. It yields the protein CASLGDLTVNTEAFF.

The J gene is TRBJ2-3, the V gene TRBV28; 7 bases match TRBD2. Trimming took 5 bases from V and 1 from J; bases not matched to a gene: 9. The CDR3 is made up of 16 amino acids. The germline V gene has CDR1 MDHEN and CDR2 SYDVKM. In nucleotides, the CDR3 is TGTGCCAGCAGTCCTACGAGCGGGGTCGGCACAGATACGCAGTATTTT. This gives the protein CASSPTSGVGTDTQYF.

CDR3 coding DNA: TGTGCCACCAGCAGAGATCTAGGGGCAGTCGAGCAGTACTTC. It encodes CATSRDLGAVEQYF. The chain carries TRBV15 and TRBJ2-7; D possibly corresponds to TRBD1 (5 bases). Germline V gene lookup returns CDR1 LNHNV and CDR2 YYDKDF (reference sequence). Trimming removed 0 bases from V and 6 bases from J, with 12 bases in between. The CDR3 extends over 14 amino acids.